This T cell receptor (beta chain) originates from a study of blood T cell repertoires in COVID-19. In the study overall: The origin of the acute and convalescent COVID-19 samples was the United States, Italy and Spain.

Profiled with immunoSEQ multiplex PCR; TCRdb holds only in-frame clones, not every one. Here the sample spans 140,000 or so clones, 76% being singletons. Germline V gene sequence: CDR1 SGHRS, CDR2 YFSETQ. V shed 2 bases and J shed 5 bases, with 2 bases lying between them. The CDR3 runs 11 residues. The specimen was peripheral blood. V and J are TRBV5-1 and TRBJ2-4; D is undetermined. The TCR originated in a man between 60 and 75 years old with acute or convalescent COVID-19. CDR3 DNA sequence: TGCGCCAGCAGCTTCGAAAACATTCAGTACTTC. It yields the protein CASSFENIQYF.